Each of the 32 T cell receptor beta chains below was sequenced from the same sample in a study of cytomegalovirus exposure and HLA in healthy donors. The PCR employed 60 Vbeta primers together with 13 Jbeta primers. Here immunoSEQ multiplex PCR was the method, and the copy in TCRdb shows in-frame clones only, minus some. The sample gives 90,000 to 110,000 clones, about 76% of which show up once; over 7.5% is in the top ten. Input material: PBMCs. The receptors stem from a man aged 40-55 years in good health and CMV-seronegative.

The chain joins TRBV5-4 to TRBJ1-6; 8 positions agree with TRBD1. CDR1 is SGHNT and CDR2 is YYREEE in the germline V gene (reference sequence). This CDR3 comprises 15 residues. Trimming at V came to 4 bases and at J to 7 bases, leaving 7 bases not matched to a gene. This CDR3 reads CASSRDRRENSPLHF. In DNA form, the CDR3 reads TGTGCCAGCAGCAGGGACAGGCGGGAAAATTCACCCCTCCACTTT.

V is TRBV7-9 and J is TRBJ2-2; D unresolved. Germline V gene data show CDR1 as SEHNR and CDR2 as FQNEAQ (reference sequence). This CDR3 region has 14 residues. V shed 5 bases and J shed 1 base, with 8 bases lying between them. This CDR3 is CASSPVLNTGELFF. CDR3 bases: TGTGCCAGCAGCCCCGTCCTGAACACCGGGGAGCTGTTTTTT.

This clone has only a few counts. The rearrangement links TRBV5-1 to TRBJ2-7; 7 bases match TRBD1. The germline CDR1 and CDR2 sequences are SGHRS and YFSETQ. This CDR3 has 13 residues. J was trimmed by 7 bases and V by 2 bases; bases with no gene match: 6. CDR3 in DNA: TGCGCCAGCAGCTTCGGGACAGCGCAAGAGCAGTACTTC. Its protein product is CASSFGTAQEQYF.

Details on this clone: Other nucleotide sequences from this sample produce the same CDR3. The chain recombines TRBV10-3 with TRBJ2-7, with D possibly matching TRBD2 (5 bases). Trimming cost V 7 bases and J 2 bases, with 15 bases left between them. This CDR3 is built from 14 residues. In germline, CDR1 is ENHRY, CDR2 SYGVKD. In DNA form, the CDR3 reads TGTGCCATCACTCCGACTACACCCGCCTACGAGCAGTACTTC. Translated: CAITPTTPAYEQYF.

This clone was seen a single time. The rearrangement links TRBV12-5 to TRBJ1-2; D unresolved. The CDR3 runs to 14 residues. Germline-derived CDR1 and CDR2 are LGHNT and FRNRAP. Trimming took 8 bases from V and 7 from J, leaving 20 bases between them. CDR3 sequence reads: CASHSGRDLSGYTF. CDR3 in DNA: TGTGCTAGTCACTCGGGTCGCGATCTGAGTGGCTACACCTTC.

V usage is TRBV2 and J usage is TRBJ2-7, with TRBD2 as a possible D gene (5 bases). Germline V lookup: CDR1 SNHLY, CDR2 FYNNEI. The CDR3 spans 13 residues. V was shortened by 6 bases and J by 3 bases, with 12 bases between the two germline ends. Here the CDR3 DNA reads TGTGCCAGCAGCGCAGCCGGGGACTACGAGCAGTACTTC. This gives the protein CASSAAGDYEQYF.

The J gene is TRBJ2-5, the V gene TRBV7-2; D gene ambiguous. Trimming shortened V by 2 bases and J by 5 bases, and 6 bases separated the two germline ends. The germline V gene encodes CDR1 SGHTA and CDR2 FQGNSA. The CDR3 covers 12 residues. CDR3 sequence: CASSLNSETQYF. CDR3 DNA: TGTGCCAGCAGCTTAAACAGTGAGACCCAGTACTTC.

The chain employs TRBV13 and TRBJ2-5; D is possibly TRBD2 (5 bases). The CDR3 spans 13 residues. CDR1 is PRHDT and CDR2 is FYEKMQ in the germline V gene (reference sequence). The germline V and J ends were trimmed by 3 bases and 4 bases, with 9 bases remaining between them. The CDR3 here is CASSLGRGETQYF. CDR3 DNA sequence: TGTGCCAGCAGCTTGGGCCGGGGAGAGACCCAGTACTTC.

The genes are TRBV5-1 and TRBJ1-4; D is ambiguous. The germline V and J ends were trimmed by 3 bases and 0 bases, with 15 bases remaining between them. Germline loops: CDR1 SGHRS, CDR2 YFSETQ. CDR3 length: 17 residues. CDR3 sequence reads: CASSSEAFSATNEKLFF. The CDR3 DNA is TGCGCCAGCAGCTCTGAGGCCTTTTCTGCAACTAATGAAAAACTGTTTTTT.

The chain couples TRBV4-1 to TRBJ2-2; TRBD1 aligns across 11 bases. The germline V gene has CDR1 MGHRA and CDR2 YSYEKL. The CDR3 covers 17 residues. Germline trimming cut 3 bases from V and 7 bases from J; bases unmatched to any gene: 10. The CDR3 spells CASSQRGLGQGVGELFF. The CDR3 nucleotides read TGCGCCAGCAGCCAGAGAGGACTGGGACAGGGGGTCGGGGAGCTGTTTTTT.

CDR3 amino acids: CASSIVWQTINEKLFF. The CDR3 nucleotides read TGTGCCAGTAGTATAGTTTGGCAGACAATTAATGAAAAACTGTTTTTT. The chain recombines TRBV19 with TRBJ1-4; D is uncertain. CDR3 size: 16 residues. Trimming stripped 1 base from V and 4 bases from J, with 13 bases between. Per germline, CDR1 LNHDA and CDR2 SQIVND (reference sequence).

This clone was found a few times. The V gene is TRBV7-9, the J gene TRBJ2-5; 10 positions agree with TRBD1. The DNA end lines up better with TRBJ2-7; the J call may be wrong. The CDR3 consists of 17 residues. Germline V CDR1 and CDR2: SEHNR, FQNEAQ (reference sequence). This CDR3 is CASSLLRRDRGGDEQYF. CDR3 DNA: TGTGCCAGCAGCTTGTTACGCCGGGACAGGGGAGGGGACGAGCAGTACTTC.

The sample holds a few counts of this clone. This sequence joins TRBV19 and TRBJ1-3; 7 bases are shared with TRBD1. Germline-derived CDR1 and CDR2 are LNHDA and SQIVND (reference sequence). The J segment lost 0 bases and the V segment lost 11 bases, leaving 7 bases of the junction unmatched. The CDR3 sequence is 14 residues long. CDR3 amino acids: CASSRDSSGNTIYF. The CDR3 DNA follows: TGTGCCTCAAGCCGGGACAGCTCTGGAAACACCATATATTTT.

The CDR3 reads CSARVENTQYF. CDR3 DNA: TGCAGTGCTAGAGTAGAAAATACGCAGTATTTT. The chain joins TRBV20-1 to TRBJ2-3; D call uncertain. The CDR3 sequence is 11 residues long. V dropped 1 base and J dropped 7 bases, with 6 bases sitting between them. Germline CDR1 is DFQATT and CDR2 is SNEGSKA (reference sequence).

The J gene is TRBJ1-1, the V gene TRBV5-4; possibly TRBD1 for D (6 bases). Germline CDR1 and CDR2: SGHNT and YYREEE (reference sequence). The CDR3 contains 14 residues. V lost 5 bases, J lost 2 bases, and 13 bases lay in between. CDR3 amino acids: CASRQTGPNTEAFF. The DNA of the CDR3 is TGTGCCAGCAGACAGACAGGTCCTAACACTGAAGCTTTCTTT.

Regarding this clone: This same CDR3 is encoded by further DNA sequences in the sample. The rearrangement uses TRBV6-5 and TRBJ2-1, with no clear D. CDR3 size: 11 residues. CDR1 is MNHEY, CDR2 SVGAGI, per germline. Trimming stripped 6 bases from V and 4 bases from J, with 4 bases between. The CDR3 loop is CASSTYNEQFF. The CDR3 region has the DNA TGTGCCAGCAGCACTTACAATGAGCAGTTCTTC.

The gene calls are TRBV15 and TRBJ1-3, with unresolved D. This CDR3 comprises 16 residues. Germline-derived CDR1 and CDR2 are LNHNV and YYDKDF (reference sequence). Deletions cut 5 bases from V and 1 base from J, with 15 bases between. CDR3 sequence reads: CATSEKYAVSGNTIYF. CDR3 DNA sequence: TGTGCCACCAGCGAAAAGTATGCGGTATCTGGAAACACCATATATTTT.

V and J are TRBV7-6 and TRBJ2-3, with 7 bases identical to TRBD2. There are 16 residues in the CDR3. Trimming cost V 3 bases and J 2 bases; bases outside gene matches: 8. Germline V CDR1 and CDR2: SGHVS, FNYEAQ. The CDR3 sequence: CASSFGTIHNTDTQYF. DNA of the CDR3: TGTGCCAGCAGCTTTGGGACTATCCACAACACAGATACGCAGTATTTT.

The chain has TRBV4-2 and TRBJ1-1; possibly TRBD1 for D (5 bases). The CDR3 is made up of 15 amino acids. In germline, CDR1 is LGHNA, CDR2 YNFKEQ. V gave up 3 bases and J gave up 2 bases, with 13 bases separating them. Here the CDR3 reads CASSQGSTGNTEAFF. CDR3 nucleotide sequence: TGTGCCAGCAGCCAGGGTTCTACAGGTAACACTGAAGCTTTCTTT.

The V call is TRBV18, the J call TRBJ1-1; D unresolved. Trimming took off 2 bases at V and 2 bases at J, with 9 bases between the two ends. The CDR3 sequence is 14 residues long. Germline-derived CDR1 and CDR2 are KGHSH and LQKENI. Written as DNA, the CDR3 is TGTGCCAGCTCACCAGAACAGTTTAACACTGAAGCTTTCTTT. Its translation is CASSPEQFNTEAFF.

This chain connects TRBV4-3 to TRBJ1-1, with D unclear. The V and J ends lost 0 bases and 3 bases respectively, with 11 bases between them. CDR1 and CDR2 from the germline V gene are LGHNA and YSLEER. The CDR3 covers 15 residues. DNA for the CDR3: TGCGCCAGCAGCCAAGATCCCGGGTTTGACACTGAAGCTTTCTTT. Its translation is CASSQDPGFDTEAFF.

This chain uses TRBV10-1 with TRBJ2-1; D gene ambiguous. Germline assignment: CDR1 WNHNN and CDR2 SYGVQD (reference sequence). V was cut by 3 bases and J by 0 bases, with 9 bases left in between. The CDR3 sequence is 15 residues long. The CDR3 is CASSDRLSSYNEQFF. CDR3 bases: TGCGCCAGCAGTGACAGGTTGAGCTCCTACAATGAGCAGTTCTTC.

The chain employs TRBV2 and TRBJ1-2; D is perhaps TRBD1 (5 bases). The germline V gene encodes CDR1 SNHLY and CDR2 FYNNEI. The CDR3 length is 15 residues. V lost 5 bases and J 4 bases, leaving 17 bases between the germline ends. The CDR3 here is CASSLGIAQGYGYTF. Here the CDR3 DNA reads TGTGCCAGCAGTCTTGGAATAGCTCAGGGCTATGGCTACACCTTC.

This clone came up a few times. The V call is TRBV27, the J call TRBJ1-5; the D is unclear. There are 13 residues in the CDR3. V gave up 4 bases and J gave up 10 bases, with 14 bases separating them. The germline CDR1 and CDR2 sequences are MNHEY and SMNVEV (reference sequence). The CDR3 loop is CASSSPYQRPQHF. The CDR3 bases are TGTGCCAGCAGTTCCCCCTACCAACGTCCCCAGCATTTT.

The chain's CDR3 is CAWSVGNRAGGETQYF. The CDR3 region has the DNA TGTGCCTGGAGTGTTGGAAACAGGGCTGGCGGAGAGACCCAGTACTTC. This chain connects TRBV30 to TRBJ2-5; the D gene is possibly TRBD1 (6 bases). V lost 0 bases and J lost 4, with 18 bases in between. Germline V gene data show CDR1 as GTSNPN and CDR2 as SVGIG (reference sequence). This CDR3 is built from 16 residues.

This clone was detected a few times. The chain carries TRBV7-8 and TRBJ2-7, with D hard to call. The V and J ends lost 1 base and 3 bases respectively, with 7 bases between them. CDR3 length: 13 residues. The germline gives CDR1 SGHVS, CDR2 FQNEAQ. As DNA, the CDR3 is TGTGCCAGCAGCTTAGTTACGGGCTACGAGCAGTACTTC. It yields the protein CASSLVTGYEQYF.

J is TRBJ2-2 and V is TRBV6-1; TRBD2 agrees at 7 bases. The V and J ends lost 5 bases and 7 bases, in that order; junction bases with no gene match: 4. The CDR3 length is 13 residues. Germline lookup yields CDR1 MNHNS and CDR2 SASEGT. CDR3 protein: CASSRGVRGELFF. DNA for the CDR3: TGTGCCAGCAGTCGGGGGGTCCGCGGGGAGCTGTTTTTT.

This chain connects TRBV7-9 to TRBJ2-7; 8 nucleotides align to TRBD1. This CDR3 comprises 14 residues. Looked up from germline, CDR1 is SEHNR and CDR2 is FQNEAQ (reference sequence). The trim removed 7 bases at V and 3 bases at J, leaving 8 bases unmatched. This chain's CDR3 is CASTSPQGDYEQYF. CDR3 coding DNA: TGTGCCAGCACATCCCCACAGGGGGACTACGAGCAGTACTTC.

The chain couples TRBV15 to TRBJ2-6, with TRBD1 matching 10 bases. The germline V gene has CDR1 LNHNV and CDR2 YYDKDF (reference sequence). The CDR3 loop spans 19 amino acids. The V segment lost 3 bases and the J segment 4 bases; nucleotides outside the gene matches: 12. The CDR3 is CATSSPGQGPRIGANVLTF. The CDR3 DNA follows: TGTGCCACCAGCAGCCCGGGACAGGGGCCCCGTATCGGGGCCAACGTCCTGACTTTC.

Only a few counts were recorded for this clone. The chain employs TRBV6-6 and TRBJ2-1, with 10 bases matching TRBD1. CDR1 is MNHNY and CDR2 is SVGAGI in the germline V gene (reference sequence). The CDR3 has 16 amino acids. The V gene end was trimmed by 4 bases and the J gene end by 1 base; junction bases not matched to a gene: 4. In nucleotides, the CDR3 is TGTGCCAGCAGTTGGACAGGGGGTGGTTCCTACAATGAGCAGTTCTTC. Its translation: CASSWTGGGSYNEQFF.

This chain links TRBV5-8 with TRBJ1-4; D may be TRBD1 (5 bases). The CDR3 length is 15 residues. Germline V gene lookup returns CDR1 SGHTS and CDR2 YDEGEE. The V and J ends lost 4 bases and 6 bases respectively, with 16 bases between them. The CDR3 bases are TGTGCCAGCAGCCCCGTTTGGGGGGAAGATGAAAAACTGTTTTTT. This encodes CASSPVWGEDEKLFF.

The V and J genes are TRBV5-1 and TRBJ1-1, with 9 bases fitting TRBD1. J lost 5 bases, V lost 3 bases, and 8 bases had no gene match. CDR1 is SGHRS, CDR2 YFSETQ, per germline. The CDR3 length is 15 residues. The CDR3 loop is CASSSGQGQGTEAFF. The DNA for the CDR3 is TGCGCCAGCAGCTCTGGACAGGGGCAGGGAACTGAAGCTTTCTTT. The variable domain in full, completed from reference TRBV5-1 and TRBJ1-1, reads KAGVTQTPRYLIKTRGQQVTLSCSPISGHRSVSWYQQTPGQGLQFLFEYFSETQRNKGNFPGRFSGRQFSNSRSEMNVSTLELGDSALYLCASSSGQGQGTEAFFGQGTRLTVV.